These 20 T cell receptor beta chains originate from one sample sequenced in a study of blood T cell repertoires in COVID-19. Only in-frame clones appear in the TCRdb table, and some are missing; sequencing was by immunoSEQ multiplex PCR. The sample contains fewer than 200,000 clones, around nine tenths of which appear only once. The sequenced sample consisted of peripheral blood. Every receptor here comes from a woman in her 70s with COVID-19, enrolled during active disease.

This chain joins TRBV18 and TRBJ1-5; unclear D gene. The V gene lost 3 bases and the J gene lost 4 bases, with 13 bases spanning the gap. There are 15 residues in the CDR3. In germline, CDR1 is KGHSH, CDR2 LQKENI. CDR3 in amino acids: CASSPSSPRNQPQHF. The CDR3 DNA reads as TGTGCCAGCTCACCGTCTTCTCCGCGGAATCAGCCCCAGCATTTT.

This clone was detected once. The chain couples TRBV10-3 to TRBJ2-1, with 11 bases fitting TRBD2. This CDR3 has 15 amino acids. Looked up from germline, CDR1 is ENHRY and CDR2 is SYGVKD. With V trimmed by 3 bases and J by 8 bases, 6 bases remained unmatched. Here the CDR3 reads CAISDALAGDDEQFF. The CDR3 DNA reads as TGTGCCATCAGTGACGCACTAGCGGGAGACGATGAGCAGTTCTTC.

There are a few counts of this clone. J is TRBJ1-4 and V is TRBV15; the match to TRBD1 covers 10 bases. V lost 2 bases, J lost 6 bases, and 6 bases stayed unmatched. This CDR3 region has 16 residues. Germline V gene data show CDR1 as LNHNV and CDR2 as YYDKDF (reference sequence). The CDR3 is CATSRLPGTGDEKLFF. DNA of the CDR3: TGTGCCACCAGCAGATTACCCGGGACAGGGGATGAAAAACTGTTTTTT.

The chain employs TRBV7-2 and TRBJ2-1, with D possibly being TRBD2 (6 bases). The CDR3 contains 15 residues. Germline V gives CDR1 SGHTA, CDR2 FQGNSA. The ends were cut back, 0 bases at V and 0 bases at J, with 6 bases in the middle. CDR3 sequence: CASSLAEGSYNEQFF. CDR3 coding DNA: TGTGCCAGCAGCTTAGCGGAGGGCTCCTACAATGAGCAGTTCTTC.

This clone has just one count. The V gene is TRBV21-1, the J gene TRBJ1-5; the table's D call of TRBD1 was not tested on the DNA. TRBV21-1 is classified as a pseudogene. The CDR3 contains 13 residues. The CDR3, as DNA: TGTGCCAGCAGCACATCAGGGTACCAGCCCCAGCATTTT. Amino acids: CASSTSGYQPQHF.

CDR3 in DNA: TGTGCCACCAGCCCCGGGACAGGGTCGGAAAAACTGTTTTTT. This encodes CATSPGTGSEKLFF. V usage is TRBV15 and J usage is TRBJ1-4; TRBD1 matches 9 bases. Looked up from germline, CDR1 is LNHNV and CDR2 is YYDKDF (reference sequence). V was pared by 5 bases and J by 8 bases, with 6 bases of the junction left unmatched. This CDR3 region has 14 residues.

This chain connects TRBV9 to TRBJ2-3; no firm D call. V lost 0 bases, J lost 3 bases, and 8 bases lay in between. CDR1 and CDR2 (germline): SGDLS, YYNGEE. The CDR3 spans 14 residues. This CDR3 is CASSVVGETDTQYF. The CDR3 nucleotides read TGTGCCAGCAGCGTAGTTGGAGAAACAGATACGCAGTATTTT.

CDR3 bases: TGTGCCAGTTACACCCCGGGACAGGGTAGTCAGCCCCAGCATTTT. This translates into CASYTPGQGSQPQHF. The chain couples TRBV19 to TRBJ1-5, with 9 nucleotides matching TRBD1. The germline V gene encodes CDR1 LNHDA and CDR2 SQIVND (reference sequence). The junction had 11 bases not matched to a gene; V was cut back by 8 bases and J by 6 bases. The CDR3 contains 15 residues.

The V and J genes are TRBV18 and TRBJ2-7, with D possibly matching TRBD1 (6 bases). V was cut by 6 bases and J by 5 bases, with 11 bases left in between. This CDR3 has 12 residues. Germline CDR1 reads KGHSH; CDR2 reads LQKENI. DNA for the CDR3: TGTGCCAGCTCCCAGGGGCATCACGAGCAGTACTTC. It is translated as CASSQGHHEQYF.

This chain links TRBV19 with TRBJ1-5, with D possibly TRBD1 on 5 matching bases. Per the germline V gene, CDR1 is LNHDA and CDR2 is SQIVND (reference sequence). Deletions cut 5 bases from V and 2 bases from J, with 16 bases between. This CDR3 contains 16 residues. CDR3 loop: CASSPDSRGGNQPQHF. The CDR3 DNA reads as TGTGCCAGTAGTCCGGACTCACGGGGGGGCAATCAGCCCCAGCATTTT.

This rearrangement joins TRBV10-3 to TRBJ1-1; possibly TRBD1 for D (6 bases). The CDR3 is made up of 14 amino acids. V gave up 5 bases and J gave up 1 base, with 11 bases separating them. Germline V lookup: CDR1 ENHRY, CDR2 SYGVKD. The CDR3 sequence: CAISSTGANTEAFF. In DNA, the CDR3 is TGTGCCATCAGTTCGACAGGAGCGAACACTGAAGCTTTCTTT.

The chain has TRBV3-1 (or the pseudogene TRBV3-2) and TRBJ1-2, with TRBD1 matching 9 bases. The trim removed 4 bases at V and 7 bases at J, leaving 7 bases unmatched. The CDR3 length is 14 residues. The germline CDR1 and CDR2 sequences are LGHDT and YNNKEL (reference sequence). The CDR3 loop is CASSLSGQGSGYTF. In DNA form, the CDR3 reads TGTGCCAGCAGCCTTTCTGGACAGGGGAGTGGCTACACCTTC.

V and J are TRBV5-1 and TRBJ2-7, with TRBD2 identical over 7 bases. The V gene end was trimmed by 4 bases and the J gene end by 0 bases; junction bases not matched to a gene: 10. The CDR3 is made up of 16 amino acids. CDR1 SGHRS and CDR2 YFSETQ come from the germline V gene. The CDR3 nucleotides read TGCGCCAGCAGCGTAGGAGCGGGGATGAGCTCCTACGAGCAGTACTTC. Translated: CASSVGAGMSSYEQYF.

The chain links TRBV12-3 or TRBV12-4 to TRBJ1-6; unclear D gene. The CDR3 extends over 13 amino acids. V dropped 0 bases and J dropped 7 bases, with 4 bases sitting between them. In DNA form, the CDR3 reads TGTGCCAGCAGTTTAGCCCTAAATTCACCCCTCCACTTT. Translating it yields CASSLALNSPLHF.

CDR3: CASRLADTEAFF. CDR3 DNA: TGTGCCAGCAGGCTGGCGGACACTGAAGCTTTCTTT. V usage is TRBV28 and J usage is TRBJ1-1; no reliable D call. The CDR3 runs to 12 residues. V was shortened by 6 bases and J by 3 bases, with 8 bases between the two germline ends. From germline, CDR1 is MDHEN and CDR2 SYDVKM.

This clone came up a few times. The chain carries TRBV12-3 or TRBV12-4 and TRBJ1-1; D gene uncertain. The CDR3 covers 12 residues. V dropped 2 bases and J dropped 2 bases, with 3 bases sitting between them. The CDR3 loop reads CASSLLNTEAFF. Written as DNA, the CDR3 is TGTGCCAGCAGTTTACTAAACACTGAAGCTTTCTTT.

J is TRBJ1-1 and V is TRBV10-3; 11 bases line up with TRBD1. Trimming removed 7 bases from V and 5 bases from J; junction bases left unmatched: 9. Per germline, CDR1 ENHRY and CDR2 SYGVKD. The CDR3 is 15 amino acids. CDR3 sequence reads: CAITTGTGGRTEAFF. In nucleotides, the CDR3 is TGTGCCATCACTACCGGGACAGGGGGTAGGACTGAAGCTTTCTTT.

This chain connects TRBV7-2 to TRBJ2-7; perhaps TRBD1 as D (5 bases). The V and J ends lost 5 bases and 4 bases respectively, with 12 bases between them. CDR1 and CDR2 from the germline V gene are SGHTA and FQGNSA. The CDR3 loop spans 13 amino acids. CDR3 sequence (DNA): TGTGCCAGCAGCGATCGACAGCCGTACGAGCAGTACTTC. Residues: CASSDRQPYEQYF.

This rearrangement joins TRBV29-1 to TRBJ1-1; TRBD1 agrees at 10 bases. V was clipped by 4 bases and J by 5 bases; unmatched bases: 4. Germline CDR1 SQVTM, CDR2 ANQGSEA. CDR3 length: 13 residues. The CDR3, as DNA: TGCAGCGTTGGACAGGGGGCTAGGACTGAAGCTTTCTTT. Encoded protein: CSVGQGARTEAFF. The complete variable domain, with remaining parts taken from reference TRBV29-1 and TRBJ1-1, reads SAVISQKPSRDICQRGTSLTIQCQVDSQVTMMFWYRQQPGQSLTLIATANQGSEATYESGFVIDKFPISRPNLTFSTLTVSNMSPEDSSIYLCSVGQGARTEAFFGQGTRLTVV.

The V and J genes are TRBV7-8 and TRBJ2-7, with 10 positions matching TRBD2. V was clipped by 4 bases and J by 5 bases; unmatched bases: 14. Germline V CDR1 and CDR2: SGHVS, FQNEAQ. The CDR3 is 17 residues long. CDR3 nucleotide sequence: TGTGCCAGCAGCTCCAAAAGCCTGGGACTAGCGTTCAACGAGCAGTACTTC. Encoded protein: CASSSKSLGLAFNEQYF.